The clone carrying this T cell receptor (beta chain) was detected ten times or more. The source of the sample is a study of regulatory T cells in long-lasting Graves disease. Study-wide background: Graves' patients (newly diagnosed) had been on antithyroid drugs under 3 months.

The germline V gene has CDR1 SNHLY and CDR2 FYNNEI. This CDR3 comprises 16 residues. V lost 8 bases to trimming and J lost 8 bases; unmatched junction nucleotides: 18. Researchers made TCR beta libraries by using iRepertoire HTBI primers and running Arm-PCR on CDR3 regions. Under the authors' procedure: Identified across the samples were some 62 TRBV segments and over 11 TRBJ segments. TCRdb fed the multiplex PCR reads into MiXCR, producing one record per CDR3 protein. The V and J calls, along with clone size, are taken from TCRdb and not from the paper's own processing. The sample yields a few hundred thousand distinct CDR3 sequences, approximately 12% seen once. The sample's time point: newly diagnosed GD, antithyroid drugs for less than 3 months. Preparation of the TCR library used RNA extracted from PBMCs. The same sample was also used in a study of T cells in Graves' hyperthyroidism and ophthalmopathy. That source adds: Initially, a first-round RT-PCR of the TCR CDR3 employed the HTBI primer set.

This clonotype was sampled from a man under 40 with Graves disease. This specimen consisted of peripheral blood mononuclear cells (PBMCs), obtained at new diagnosis, from a patient treated with antithyroid drugs. The V and J genes are TRBV2 and TRBJ1-2, with 9 bases that match TRBD1. The CDR3 nucleotides are TGTGCCAGCTTAGTTAGACAGGGGGAAAACTATGGCGGCTACACCTTC. As protein: CASLVRQGENYGGYTF.